A few counts support the clone carrying this T cell receptor beta chain. Its target is unknown. This record comes from a study of post-analysis software for immune sequencing data. The junction had 8 bases not matched to a gene; V was cut back by 9 bases and J by 5 bases. Germline V gene lookup returns CDR1 SNHLY and CDR2 FYNNEI. The length of the CDR3 is 14 residues. General study points: Included in a set of about 5 TRBV segments more frequent in patients than controls were TRBV5-6, TRBV5-1 and TRBV20-1.

Each TCR beta cDNA library carried unique molecular identifiers. Roughly 0.5 million cDNA molecules were obtained from roughly 1 to 10 million T cells. From the PCR reads, TCRdb called clonotypes with MiXCR, one entry per CDR3 protein. Among 550,000 to 700,000 distinct CDR3 sequences, 44% were seen once, and the ten largest hold 1.5% to 2%. The specimen sequenced was blood. The sequence was obtained from a girl aged 5-17 years with multiple sclerosis. The chain recombines TRBV2 with TRBJ2-1, with 9 positions matching TRBD2. CDR3 loop: CARRSGGPHNEQFF. CDR3 bases: TGTGCCAGGAGAAGCGGGGGGCCACACAATGAGCAGTTCTTC.